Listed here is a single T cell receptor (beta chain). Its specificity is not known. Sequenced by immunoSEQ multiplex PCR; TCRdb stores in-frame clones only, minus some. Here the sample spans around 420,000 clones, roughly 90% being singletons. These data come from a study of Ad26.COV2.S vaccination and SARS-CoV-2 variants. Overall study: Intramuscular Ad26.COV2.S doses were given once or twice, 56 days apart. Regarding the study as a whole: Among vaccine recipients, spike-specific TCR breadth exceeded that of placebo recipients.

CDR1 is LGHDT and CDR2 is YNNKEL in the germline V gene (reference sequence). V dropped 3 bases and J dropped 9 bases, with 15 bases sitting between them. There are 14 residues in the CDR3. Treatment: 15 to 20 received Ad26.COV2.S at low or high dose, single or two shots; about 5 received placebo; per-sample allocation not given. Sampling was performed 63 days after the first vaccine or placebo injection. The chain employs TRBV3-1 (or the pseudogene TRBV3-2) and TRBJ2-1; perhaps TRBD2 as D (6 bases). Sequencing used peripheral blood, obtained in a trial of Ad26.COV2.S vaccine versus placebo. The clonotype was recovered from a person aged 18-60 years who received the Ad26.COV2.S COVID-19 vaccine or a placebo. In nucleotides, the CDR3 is TGTGCCAGCAGCCAGACCGCCACTAGCTTTGAGCAGTTCTTC. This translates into CASSQTATSFEQFF.